This T cell receptor (beta chain) is from a study of a mutant IDH1 vaccine in newly diagnosed glioma (TCRdb year 2021). In the study overall: Across visits V03 through V10, patients got a total of eight vaccinations, given in weeks 1, 3, 5, 7, 11, 15, 19 and 23. Of the 25 to 40 patients who were treated, approximately 62% were male and approximately 38% were female, and the mean age was roughly 40 years. Peripheral blood was collected at six visits: V03 (baseline), V05, V07, V10, V12 and V13. Prior to enrollment, standard therapy consisting of radiotherapy alone, temozolomide alone, or radiochemotherapy with temozolomide had been administered to patients, with the combination being received by most patients. Vaccination was initiated 4-6 weeks after radiotherapy alone, or concurrently with temozolomide cycles in the chemotherapy-containing groups. Longitudinal TCRB deep sequencing was performed for 25 to 30 treated patients wherever samples were available for exploratory analyses.

General conclusions and limits of the study: It was noted by the authors that analyses of patient blood samples could not be reproduced owing to sample limitations. Across multiple MHC alleles, vaccine-induced immune responses were seen in approximately 93% of patients. Pseudoprogression appeared unrelated to alterations in the top peripheral T cell clonotypes detected by TCRB sequencing. Availability determined which PBMC samples were chosen for TCRB deep sequencing.

About this clone itself: Its antigen is currently not known. Nothing much larger sits one base from this clone, and base qualities are not available.

CDR1 and CDR2 (SNHLY, FYNNEI) derive from the germline V gene. The CDR3 covers 14 residues, taking in both the cysteine and the phenylalanine. Left in the record is the CDR3 DNA by itself, 42 bases read in frame from the first base. Trimming removed 4 bases from V and 2 bases from J; the gene matches leave 3 bases unexplained. The intended sense of this specimen's time point label: week 23, last vaccination. Each vaccine dose, consisting of 300 ug of a 20-mer mutant IDH1 peptide in Montanide, was administered subcutaneously with topical imiquimod. Donors had newly diagnosed WHO grade 3 or 4 IDH1-mutant astrocytomas with loss of nuclear ATRX. The samples were drawn from NOA16, a multicentre, single-arm, open-label phase I trial in Germany that tested a mutant IDH1 peptide vaccine in humans for the first time. Genomic DNA for TCRB sequencing was extracted from EDTA blood using the DNeasy Blood and Tissue Kit.

Library prep was done by the immunoSEQ multiplex PCR assay. The hsTCRB Kit was used according to the manufacturer's protocol to amplify rearranged TCR beta chain sequences. An Illumina MiSeq was used to sequence the TCRB libraries. The published analysis was carried out like this. The kit vendor's proprietary platform handled demultiplexing, trimming and gene mapping. TCRdb took over this immuneACCESS table, retaining in-frame rearrangements with V and J assigned. Such tables are incomplete; in checked studies, under half of the missing clones stem from an unresolved V gene, and the remainder is unexplained. From that table come the V and J calls and clone size; the DNA was used to work out D and trimming. Across this sample there are around 76,000 clones, with around 83% seen only once. 0.6% to 0.95% of the sample comes from the top ten.

This receptor was identified in a woman aged 45-65 years with glioma. The sequence links TRBV2 to TRBJ2-7; TRBD2 matches 9 bases in the middle. The source was PBMCs, collected from a glioma patient whose treatment included an IDH1 peptide vaccine. The CDR3 in this case is CASSGSSGAYEQYF. The DNA sequence follows: TGTGCCAGCAGTGGTTCTAGCGGGGCCTACGAGCAGTACTTC. The entire variable domain, with the stretches around the CDR3 drawn from the reference TRBV2 and TRBJ2-7 proteins, is EPEVTQTPSHQVTQMGQEVILRCVPISNHLYFYWYRQILGQKVEFLVSFYNNEISEKSEIFDDQFSVERPDGSNFTLKIRSTKLEDSAMYFCASSGSSGAYEQYFGPGTRLTVT.